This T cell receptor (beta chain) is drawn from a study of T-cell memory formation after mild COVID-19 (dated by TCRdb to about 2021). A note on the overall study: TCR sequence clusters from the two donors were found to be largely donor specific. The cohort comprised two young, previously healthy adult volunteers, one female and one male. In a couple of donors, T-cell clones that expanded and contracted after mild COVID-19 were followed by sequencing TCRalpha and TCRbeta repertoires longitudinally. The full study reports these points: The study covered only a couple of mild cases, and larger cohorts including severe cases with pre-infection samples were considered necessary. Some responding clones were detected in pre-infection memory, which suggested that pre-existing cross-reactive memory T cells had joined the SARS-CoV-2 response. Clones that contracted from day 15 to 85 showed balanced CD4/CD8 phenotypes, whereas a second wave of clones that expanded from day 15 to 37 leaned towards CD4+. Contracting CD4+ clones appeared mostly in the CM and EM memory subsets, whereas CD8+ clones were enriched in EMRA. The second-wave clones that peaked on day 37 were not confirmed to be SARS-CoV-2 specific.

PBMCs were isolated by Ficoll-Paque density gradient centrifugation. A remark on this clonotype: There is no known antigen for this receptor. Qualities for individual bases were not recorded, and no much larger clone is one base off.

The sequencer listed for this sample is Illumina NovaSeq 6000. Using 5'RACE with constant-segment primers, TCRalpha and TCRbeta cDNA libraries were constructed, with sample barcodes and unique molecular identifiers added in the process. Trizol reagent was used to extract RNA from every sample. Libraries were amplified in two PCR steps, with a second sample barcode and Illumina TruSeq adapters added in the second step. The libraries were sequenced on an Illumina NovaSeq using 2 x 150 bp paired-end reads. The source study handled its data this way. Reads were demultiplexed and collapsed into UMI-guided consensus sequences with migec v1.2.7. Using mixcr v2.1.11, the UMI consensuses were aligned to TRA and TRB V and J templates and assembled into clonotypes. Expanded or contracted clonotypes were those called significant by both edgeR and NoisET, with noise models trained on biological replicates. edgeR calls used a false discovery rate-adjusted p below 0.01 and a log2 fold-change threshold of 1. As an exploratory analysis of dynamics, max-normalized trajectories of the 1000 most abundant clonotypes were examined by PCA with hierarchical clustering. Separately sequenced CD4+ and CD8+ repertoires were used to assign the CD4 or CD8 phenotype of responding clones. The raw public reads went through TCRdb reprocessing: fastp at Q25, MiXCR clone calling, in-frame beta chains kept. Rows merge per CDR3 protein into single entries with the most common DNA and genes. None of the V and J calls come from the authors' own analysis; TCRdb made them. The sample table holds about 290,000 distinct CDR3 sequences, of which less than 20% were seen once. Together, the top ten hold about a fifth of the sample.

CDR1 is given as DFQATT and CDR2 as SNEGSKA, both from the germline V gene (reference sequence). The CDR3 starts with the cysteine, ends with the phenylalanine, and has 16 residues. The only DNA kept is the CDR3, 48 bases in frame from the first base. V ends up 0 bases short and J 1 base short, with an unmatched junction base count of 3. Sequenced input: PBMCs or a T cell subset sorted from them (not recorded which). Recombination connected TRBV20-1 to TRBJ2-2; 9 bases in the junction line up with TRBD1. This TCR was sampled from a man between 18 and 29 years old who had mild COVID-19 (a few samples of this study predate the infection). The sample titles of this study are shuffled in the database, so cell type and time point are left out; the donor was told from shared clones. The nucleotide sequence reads TGCAGTGCTAGAGATCCGGGACAGGGGAACACCGGGGAGCTGTTTTTT. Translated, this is CSARDPGQGNTGELFF.